This TCR beta chain was recovered during a study of blood T cell repertoires in COVID-19. This CDR3 spans 16 amino acids. The V gene's germline CDR1 is MNHEY and CDR2 SMNVEV (reference sequence). The trim removed 5 bases at V and 2 bases at J, leaving 8 bases unmatched. Generated by immunoSEQ multiplex PCR, the TCRdb table keeps only in-frame clones and is missing some. This table has 82,000 or so clones, 80% to 90% appearing once. The chain links TRBV27 to TRBJ2-7; 11 nucleotides agree with TRBD2. The receptor's source is a woman in her forties or fifties with acute COVID-19. Source material: PBMCs or T cells enriched from blood (not recorded which). CDR3 coding DNA: TGTGCCAGCAGTCCCAGTAGCGGGAGGGCCCCCTACGAGCAGTACTTC. It specifies CASSPSSGRAPYEQYF.